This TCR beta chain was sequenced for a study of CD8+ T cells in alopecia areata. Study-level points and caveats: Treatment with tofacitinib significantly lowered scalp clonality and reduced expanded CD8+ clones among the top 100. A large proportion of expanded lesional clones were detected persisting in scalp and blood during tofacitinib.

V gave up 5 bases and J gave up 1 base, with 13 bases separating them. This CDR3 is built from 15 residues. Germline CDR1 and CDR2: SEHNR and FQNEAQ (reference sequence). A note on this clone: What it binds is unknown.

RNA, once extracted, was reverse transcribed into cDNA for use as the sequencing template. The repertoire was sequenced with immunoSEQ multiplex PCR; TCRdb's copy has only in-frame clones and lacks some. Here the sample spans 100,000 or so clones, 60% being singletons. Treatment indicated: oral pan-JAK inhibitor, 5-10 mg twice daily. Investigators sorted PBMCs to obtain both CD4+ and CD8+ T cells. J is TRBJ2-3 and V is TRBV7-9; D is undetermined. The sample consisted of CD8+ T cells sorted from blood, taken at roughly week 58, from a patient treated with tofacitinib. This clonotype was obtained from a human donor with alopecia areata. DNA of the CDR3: TGTGCCAGCAGCACCCCCCTTCGGGGCACAGATACGCAGTATTTT. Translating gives CASSTPLRGTDTQYF.